The rows below give T cell receptor beta chains drawn from one sample of a study of blood T cells in healthy people across ages. One entry per CDR3 protein, called by TCRdb with MiXCR from the 5' RACE reads. The sample holds 700,000 or so distinct CDR3 sequences, less than 45% seen once. The sequenced sample was blood. Receptors were obtained from a man older than 75 in good health. The CDR3 runs from the conserved cysteine through the conserved F or W.

j_gene	len	v_gene	CDR3aa
TRBJ2-7	14	TRBV6-2/TRBV6-3	CASSLDRLLYEQYF
TRBJ2-1	14	TRBV4-3	CASSQDRVGIRQFF
TRBJ1-1	15	TRBV6-5	CASSYSGFAGTEAFF
TRBJ2-7	15	TRBV12-3/TRBV12-4	CASSLTEQGTHEQYF
TRBJ2-3	15	TRBV25-1	CASSEKRFSTDTQYF
TRBJ2-3	18	TRBV6-7	CASSKTTSGGKVVDTQYF
TRBJ2-5	11	TRBV5-1	CASSLFGTQYF
TRBJ2-4	17	TRBV27	CASSFASRELAKNIQYF
TRBJ1-4	14	TRBV10-3	CAISERGVDEKLFF
TRBJ2-7	14	TRBV6-2/TRBV6-3	CASNRLAGTYEQYF
TRBJ1-1	14	TRBV10-1	CASSINRANTEAFF
TRBJ2-5	15	TRBV6-2/TRBV6-3	CASSFSGGAGETQYF
TRBJ1-5	13	TRBV27	CASGLGRNQPQHF
TRBJ2-7	14	TRBV20-1	CSASGTSGQYEQYF
-	17	TRBV7-9	CASSLIKEGLKTYEQYF
TRBJ2-5	16	TRBV7-9	CASSQSIRGGQETQYF
TRBJ1-4	18	TRBV7-6	CASSRRDKLTATNEKLFF
TRBJ1-2	15	TRBV20-1	CSASNRLSTNYGYTF
TRBJ2-1	14	TRBV6-2/TRBV6-3	CASSSTRFNNEQFF
TRBJ1-6	13	TRBV18	CASSPPGDSPLHF
TRBJ2-2	16	TRBV9	CASSVVSSGATGELFF
TRBJ1-2	14	TRBV2	CASSDPGQMRGYTF
TRBJ1-2	13	TRBV20-1	CSASPQRNYGYTF
TRBJ2-3	18	TRBV5-1	CASGGTRGARGGTDTQYF
TRBJ2-2	16	TRBV12-3/TRBV12-4	CASSPGQGATAGELFF
-	13	TRBV20-1	CSARDRAIYEQYF
TRBJ2-3	17	TRBV6-9	CASSRQGQRALHYTQYF
TRBJ2-1	15	TRBV7-2	CASSLSYGANNEQFF
TRBJ2-2	15	TRBV20-1	CSATPGTTNTGELFF
TRBJ1-3	14	TRBV10-3	CATRPDASGNTIYF
TRBJ2-5	18	TRBV4-3	CASSQDRRLAGAGETQYF
TRBJ2-7	14	TRBV5-1	CASSPGDSTYEQYF
TRBJ2-4	16	TRBV7-2	CASSLDNLGTKNIQYF
TRBJ1-1	13	TRBV19	CASSTYKNTEAFF
TRBJ2-4	15	TRBV20-1	CSAMKDPLGKNIQYF
TRBJ2-1	15	TRBV11-3	CASSLGGSINDEQFF
TRBJ2-5	14	TRBV5-1	CASSVTDQGETQYF
TRBJ2-7	14	TRBV20-1	CSATPSGQTYEQYF
TRBJ2-1	15	TRBV20-1	CSAGHSKRAYNEQFF
TRBJ1-2	16	TRBV20-1	CSAPRQGGGRGYGYTF
TRBJ2-7	13	TRBV29-1	CSVGMTPSYEQYF
TRBJ2-1	13	TRBV27	CASSFQGYNEQFF
TRBJ1-5	15	TRBV7-9	CASSPQGADGQPQHF